Presented here are 12 T cell receptor beta chains from one specimen sequenced in a study of T cells in Graves' hyperthyroidism and ophthalmopathy. The TCR beta CDR3 regions underwent amplification using RNA transcripts as the source. In the first-round RT-PCR of the TCR CDR3, the HTBI primer set was used. MiXCR, run by TCRdb on the multiplex PCR reads, gives a single entry per CDR3 protein. Among about 540,000 distinct CDR3 sequences listed, under 60% were seen once. Sequencing was done on a sample of peripheral blood or thyroid tissue (not recorded which). The receptors come from a woman under 30 with Graves' hyperthyroidism.

This clonotype was found a few times. The chain is built from TRBV20-1 and TRBJ2-7; D possibly corresponds to TRBD1 (6 bases). Trimming removed 0 bases from V and 6 bases from J, with 6 bases in between. Germline lookup yields CDR1 DFQATT and CDR2 SNEGSKA (reference sequence). CDR3 size: 11 residues. This CDR3 is CSARDRGEQYF. In DNA, the CDR3 is TGCAGTGCTAGAGACAGGGGCGAGCAGTACTTC.

Concerning this clonotype itself: The conserved phenylalanine or tryptophan is not found at the CDR3 terminus, so this likely reflects a read error. J is TRBJ1-2 and V is TRBV19, with TRBD1 matching over 7 bases. The CDR3 is 13 residues long. With 3 bases clipped from V and 8 bases from J, the junction kept 6 bases outside the gene matches. Germline V gene sequence: CDR1 LNHDA, CDR2 SQIVND (reference sequence). The CDR3 protein is CASSIEGAGGYTV. CDR3 nucleotide sequence: TGTGCCAGTAGTATCGAGGGGGCGGGAGGCTACACCGTC.

Turning to this clonotype: The junction departs from the called germline gene at one end, perhaps through a read error. The CDR3 here is CNVERTGNYGYTF. As DNA, the CDR3 is TGCAACGTTGAGCGGACAGGGAACTATGGCTACACCTTC. The V and J genes are TRBV29-1 and TRBJ1-2; 8 bases are shared with TRBD1. Looked up from germline, CDR1 is SQVTM and CDR2 is ANQGSEA. CDR3 length equals 13 residues.

This clonotype was counted only a few times. The chain links TRBV7-9 to TRBJ2-6, with TRBD1 matching 11 bases. CDR3 length equals 18 residues. Per the germline V gene, CDR1 is SEHNR and CDR2 is FQNEAQ (reference sequence). V was clipped by 5 bases and J by 1 base; unmatched bases: 7. DNA of the CDR3: TGTGCCAGCAGCCGGTGGACAGGGGGCGCGTCTGGGGCCAACGTCCTGACTTTC. Translation: CASSRWTGGASGANVLTF. The full variable domain, rest sourced from reference TRBV7-9 and TRBJ2-6, is DTGVSQNPRHKITKRGQNVTFRCDPISEHNRLYWYRQTLGQGPEFLTYFQNEAQLEKSRLLSDRFSAERPKGSFSTLEIQRTEQGDSAMYLCASSRWTGGASGANVLTFGAGSRLTVL.

This clonotype was recorded many times. The V call is TRBV10-2, the J call TRBJ2-7; D is undetermined. CDR1 is WSHSY, CDR2 SAAADI, per germline. Deletions cut 6 bases from V and 2 bases from J, with 11 bases between. CDR3 length: 13 amino acids. CDR3: CASSFDGTYEQYF. The CDR3 nucleotides read TGCGCCAGCAGCTTTGACGGAACCTACGAGCAGTACTTC.

About this clonotype itself: This may come from a read error, since a much larger clone is one base off. This chain uses TRBV7-2 with TRBJ2-7; the match to TRBD1 covers 8 bases. The CDR3 has 14 amino acids. V lost 1 base and J lost 6; bases outside the gene matches: 5. Germline V lookup: CDR1 SGHTA, CDR2 FQGNSA. The CDR3 protein is CASSLGSGGCEQYF. In nucleotides, the CDR3 is TGTGCCAGCAGCTTAGGTTCAGGGGGCTGCGAGCAGTACTTC.

Note on this clonotype: A read error may account for a junction end that differs from germline. This sequence joins TRBV2 and TRBJ2-2; perhaps TRBD1 as D (5 bases). This CDR3 has 16 amino acids. In germline, CDR1 is SNHLY, CDR2 FYNNEI. The CDR3 coding sequence is TGTGCCAGGAGTGGGGTAGACAGATCGAACACCGGGGAGCTGTTTTTT. Translating it yields CARSGVDRSNTGELFF.

The V call is TRBV20-1, the J call TRBJ2-7; D not resolved. The V and J ends lost 3 bases and 0 bases respectively, with 3 bases between them. This CDR3 is 11 amino acids long. CDR1 and CDR2 from the germline V gene are DFQATT and SNEGSKA (reference sequence). The CDR3 sequence is CSARNSYEQYF. CDR3 nucleotide sequence: TGCAGTGCTAGGAACTCCTACGAGCAGTACTTC.

The chain has TRBV2 and TRBJ2-7, with D hard to call. Per germline, CDR1 SNHLY and CDR2 FYNNEI. Trimming pared 3 bases from V and 4 bases from J, leaving 10 bases between. The CDR3 spans 13 residues. The CDR3 coding sequence is TGTGCCAGCAGTGATCGGGCCTCATACGAGCAGTACTTC. As protein: CASSDRASYEQYF.

The gene calls are TRBV7-6 and TRBJ1-1, with D unresolved. Trimming left V 5 bases short and J 3 bases short, with 10 bases between. Germline V gene data show CDR1 as SGHVS and CDR2 as FNYEAQ. The CDR3 is 13 amino acids. The CDR3 is CASSAPGDTEAFF. The DNA for the CDR3 is TGTGCCAGCAGCGCCCCCGGGGACACTGAAGCTTTCTTT.

The chain employs TRBV29-1 and TRBJ1-1, with D possibly TRBD1 on 5 matching bases. The CDR3 runs to 12 residues. Trimming cost V 5 bases and J 9 bases, with 16 bases left between them. Germline V gene sequence: CDR1 SQVTM, CDR2 ANQGSEA. The CDR3 sequence: CSVYDAGLQAFF. In nucleotides, the CDR3 is TGCAGCGTTTATGACGCAGGGCTTCAAGCTTTCTTT.

The CDR3 is CASSLGDSNQYF. In DNA form, the CDR3 reads TGCGCCAGCAGCTTGGGTGATAGCAATCAGTACTTC. V usage is TRBV5-1 and J usage is TRBJ2-7, with D uncertain. The germline V gene encodes CDR1 SGHRS and CDR2 YFSETQ. This CDR3 has 12 residues. The ends were cut back, 0 bases at V and 10 bases at J, with 11 bases in the middle.